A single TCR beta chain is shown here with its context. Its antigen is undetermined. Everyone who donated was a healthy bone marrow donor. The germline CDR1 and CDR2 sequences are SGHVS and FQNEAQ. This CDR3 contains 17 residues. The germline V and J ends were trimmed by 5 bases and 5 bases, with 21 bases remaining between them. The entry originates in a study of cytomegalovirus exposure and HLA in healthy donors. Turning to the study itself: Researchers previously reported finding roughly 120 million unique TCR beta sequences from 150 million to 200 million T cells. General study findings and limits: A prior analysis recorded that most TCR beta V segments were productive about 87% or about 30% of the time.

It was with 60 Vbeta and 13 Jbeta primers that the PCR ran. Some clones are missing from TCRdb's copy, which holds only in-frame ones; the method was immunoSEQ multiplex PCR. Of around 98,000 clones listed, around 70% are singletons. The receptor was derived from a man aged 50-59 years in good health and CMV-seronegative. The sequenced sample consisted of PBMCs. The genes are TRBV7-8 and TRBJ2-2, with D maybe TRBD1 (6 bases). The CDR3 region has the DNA TGTGCCAGCAGCGCCCGTCGGGACAAGGTGTTTACCGGGGAGCTGTTTTTT. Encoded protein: CASSARRDKVFTGELFF.